This entry lists 4 T cell receptor beta chains sequenced from one sample in a study of blood T cell repertoires in COVID-19. Clones were sequenced by immunoSEQ multiplex PCR, and TCRdb holds only the in-frame ones, with some missing. Of about 400,000 clones in the sample, around 87% were seen once. The sample consisted of PBMCs or T cells enriched from blood (not recorded which). Receptors were obtained from a man aged 35-49 years in a cohort exposed to, infected with or recovered from COVID-19 (not recorded which).

The rearrangement uses TRBV18 and TRBJ2-3; possible D gene TRBD2, 5 bases. This CDR3 comprises 16 residues. V gave up 4 bases and J gave up 0 bases, with 14 bases separating them. The germline V gene encodes CDR1 KGHSH and CDR2 LQKENI. The CDR3 coding sequence is TGTGCCAGCTCACGCCGTAGCCGACTAAGCACAGATACGCAGTATTTT. This translates into CASSRRSRLSTDTQYF.

The gene calls are TRBV4-1 and TRBJ2-1; 9 nucleotides match TRBD2. The V segment lost 4 bases and the J segment 12 bases; nucleotides outside the gene matches: 16. From germline, CDR1 is MGHRA and CDR2 YSYEKL. The CDR3 consists of 16 residues. CDR3 DNA: TGCGCCAGCAGCCTAGGTTGGGCTAGCGGGAAAGGGGGGCAGTTCTTC. Its protein is CASSLGWASGKGGQFF.

This clone is medium-sized. The genes are TRBV27 and TRBJ1-6; D gene unclear. CDR3 length equals 17 residues. Per the germline V gene, CDR1 is MNHEY and CDR2 is SMNVEV (reference sequence). Between the trimmed V and J ends, which lost 2 bases and 4 bases, there was a span of 15 bases. CDR3 residues: CASSLKWTGTYNSPLHF. In DNA form, the CDR3 reads TGTGCCAGCAGTTTAAAGTGGACGGGAACTTATAATTCACCCCTCCACTTT.

The chain combines TRBV9 with TRBJ1-2; 8 bases agree with TRBD1. With 3 bases clipped from V and 6 bases from J, the junction kept 10 bases outside the gene matches. The CDR3 runs 15 residues. Germline V gene lookup returns CDR1 SGDLS and CDR2 YYNGEE. CDR3 nucleotides: TGTGCCAGCAGCGATCCACTCCGGGACAGGCATGGCTACACCTTC. This gives the protein CASSDPLRDRHGYTF.